This TCR beta chain was identified during a study of CD8+ T cells in alopecia areata. Study-wide context: Administration of oral tofacitinib to treated patients was at 5 to 10 mg twice daily.

cDNA reverse transcribed from extracted RNA served as the sequencing template. The data were produced by immunoSEQ multiplex PCR, yet TCRdb's version contains in-frame clones alone and is incomplete. The sample shows around 130,000 clones, around 60% of them seen only once. V lost 0 bases, J lost 7 bases, and 8 bases stayed unmatched. The germline gives CDR1 SGHTA, CDR2 FQGNSA. This CDR3 region has 16 residues. The investigators collected lesional scalp punch biopsies and peripheral blood from alopecia areata patients. This receptor was identified in a human donor with alopecia areata. The source was CD4+ T cells sorted from blood, collected at week 0. V and J are TRBV7-2 and TRBJ1-1; 10 bases map to TRBD1. The CDR3 is CASSLALRQGAIEAFF. Here the CDR3 DNA reads TGTGCCAGCAGCTTAGCCCTACGACAGGGGGCGATTGAAGCTTTCTTT.